The present TCR beta chain was sequenced within a study of monozygotic twins with inflammatory bowel disease. Findings and limits, study-wide: Separate T cell subtypes could not be resolved from one another.

One entry per CDR3 protein, without DNA, is what TCRdb gives after re-calling the 5' RACE reads. The listing contains around 380,000 distinct CDR3 sequences. Comments on this clonotype: Its specificity is not known.

This sequence was found in a human donor with ulcerative colitis or Crohn's disease, or a healthy co-twin of an affected twin (not recorded which). Material for sequencing was blood.

This chain's CDR3 is CASRELGGRFDKQFF. The chain has TRBV5-4 and TRBJ2-1; the D call of TRBD2 rests on TCRdb alone, since no DNA is present to check it. CDR1 and CDR2 (germline): SGHNT, YYREEE (reference sequence). This CDR3 is 15 amino acids long.